The 25 T cell receptor beta chains below all came from one sample that was sequenced in a study of post-analysis software for immune sequencing data. Whole-study findings and limits: Five or six TRBV segments, TRBV5-6, TRBV5-1 and TRBV20-1 among them, were found more frequent in patients than controls.

Antigens for these TCRs are unknown. TCR beta libraries were prepared from cDNA with unique molecular identifiers. TCRdb processed the PCR reads anew with MiXCR; each CDR3 protein has one entry. This table holds hundreds of thousands of distinct CDR3 sequences, about 60% found once. Sequencing input: blood. All receptors come from a girl aged 2-10 years with multiple sclerosis.

CDR3: CASRPTSGNSYEQYF. In DNA, the CDR3 is TGTGCCAGCAGACCGACTAGCGGGAACTCCTACGAGCAGTACTTC. This chain joins TRBV12-3 or TRBV12-4 and TRBJ2-7, with 11 bases matching TRBD2. The CDR3 is 15 amino acids. The V segment lost 6 bases and the J segment 0 bases; nucleotides outside the gene matches: 4.

This clonotype occurred a few times. The chain is built from TRBV18 and TRBJ2-1; maybe TRBD2 (5 bases). CDR3 length: 15 residues. Trimming left V 6 bases short and J 5 bases short, with 17 bases between. The V gene's germline CDR1 is KGHSH and CDR2 LQKENI. Here the CDR3 DNA reads TGTGCCAGCTCGTCGACTACCCGAGTCCACAATGAGCAGTTCTTC. Protein product: CASSSTTRVHNEQFF. Together with reference TRBV18 and TRBJ2-1, the CDR3 gives the full variable domain: NAGVMQNPRHLVRRRGQEARLRCSPMKGHSHVYWYRQLPEEGLKFMVYLQKENIIDESGMPKERFSAEFPKEGPSILRIQQVVRGDSAAYFCASSSTTRVHNEQFFGPGTRLTVL.

Points on this clonotype: The junction departs from the called germline gene at one end, perhaps through a read error. V is TRBV7-7 and J is TRBJ2-1; D gene ambiguous. Looked up from germline, CDR1 is SSHAT and CDR2 is FNYEAQ (reference sequence). The CDR3 loop spans 17 amino acids. The CDR3 region has the DNA TGTGCTAGCAGCCTCGACGCTGGGGTAAGCTCCTACAATGAGCAGTTCTTC. Translating gives CASSLDAGVSSYNEQFF.

The rearrangement links TRBV3-1 to TRBJ2-3; D gene uncertain. Trimming took 0 bases from V and 6 from J, leaving 7 bases between them. This CDR3 comprises 13 residues. Germline V gene sequence: CDR1 LGHDT, CDR2 YNNKEL (reference sequence). For the CDR3, the DNA is TGTGCCAGCAGCCAAGAAGACTGGGATACGCAGTATTTT. It is translated as CASSQEDWDTQYF.

Concerning this clonotype itself: With a much larger clone just one base away, this may be a read error. The rearrangement uses TRBV7-6 and TRBJ2-3; D is unclear. The CDR3 sequence is 12 residues long. V was cut by 1 base and J by 4 bases, with 3 bases left in between. Germline V gene lookup returns CDR1 SGHVS and CDR2 FNYEAQ. The CDR3 region has the DNA TGTGCCAGCAGCTTAGAACCAGATACGCAGTATTTT. Protein product: CASSLEPDTQYF.

The chain couples TRBV7-3 to TRBJ2-3; possible D gene TRBD2, 6 bases. This CDR3 is built from 14 residues. CDR1 is SGHTA and CDR2 is FQGTGA in the germline V gene. V was clipped by 5 bases and J by 0 bases, with 9 bases between them. The CDR3 DNA reads TGTGCCAGCAGCATCGGGGGAAGCACAGATACGCAGTATTTT. Translation gives CASSIGGSTDTQYF. Variable domain in full (rest from reference TRBV7-3 and TRBJ2-3): GAGVSQTPSNKVTEKGKYVELRCDPISGHTALYWYRQSLGQGPEFLIYFQGTGAADDSGLPNDRFFAVRPEGSVSTLKIQRTERGDSAVYLCASSIGGSTDTQYFGPGTRLTVL.

The CDR3 is CASSVDGRALWEEQFF. The CDR3 DNA reads TGTGCCAGCAGCGTAGACGGGAGGGCCCTCTGGGAGGAGCAGTTCTTC. The V call is TRBV9, the J call TRBJ2-1; 8 bases line up with TRBD2. V was pared by 0 bases and J by 10 bases, with 12 bases of the junction left unmatched. From germline, CDR1 is SGDLS and CDR2 YYNGEE. The CDR3 sequence is 16 residues long.

The V gene is TRBV4-3, the J gene TRBJ1-2; 9 bases are shared with TRBD1. The V segment lost 0 bases and the J segment 6 bases; nucleotides outside the gene matches: 11. The CDR3 consists of 17 residues. The germline V gene has CDR1 LGHNA and CDR2 YSLEER. The CDR3 loop reads CASSQDRRTGGLNGYTF. CDR3 nucleotides: TGCGCCAGCAGCCAAGATCGGAGAACAGGGGGCTTGAATGGCTACACCTTC.

The table lists this clonotype with a few counts. V and J are TRBV24-1 and TRBJ2-3; perhaps D is TRBD1 or TRBD2 (5 bases each). Germline values: CDR1 KGHDR, CDR2 SFDVKD. This CDR3 has 16 residues. V was cut by 3 bases and J by 5 bases, with 17 bases left in between. The DNA of the CDR3 is TGTGCCACCAGTGATAGAGGGGCAGGTAAGGAAGATACGCAGTATTTT. Protein sequence: CATSDRGAGKEDTQYF.

This clonotype was seen only once. V usage is TRBV20-1 and J usage is TRBJ1-4; maybe TRBD1 (6 bases). The CDR3 is 13 amino acids. Germline V gene data show CDR1 as DFQATT and CDR2 as SNEGSKA (reference sequence). V was pared by 0 bases and J by 8 bases, with 10 bases between. CDR3 in DNA: TGCAGTGCTAGAGAGGGGGGCCCCGAAAAACTGTTTTTT. It encodes CSAREGGPEKLFF.

CDR3 DNA: TGTGCCAGCAGCCCCAACCCCGAGCGGGGGCAGACCCAGTACTTC. Translated, it gives CASSPNPERGQTQYF. The genes are TRBV7-9 and TRBJ2-5, with 8 nucleotides matching TRBD2. This CDR3 contains 15 residues. J lost 6 bases, V lost 5 bases, and 11 bases had no gene match. CDR1 is SEHNR and CDR2 is FQNEAQ in the germline V gene (reference sequence). The full variable domain, rest sourced from reference TRBV7-9 and TRBJ2-5, is DTGVSQNPRHKITKRGQNVTFRCDPISEHNRLYWYRQTLGQGPEFLTYFQNEAQLEKSRLLSDRFSAERPKGSFSTLEIQRTEQGDSAMYLCASSPNPERGQTQYFGPGTRLLVL.

The rearrangement joins TRBV27 to TRBJ1-1; D is uncertain. There are 13 residues in the CDR3. V lost 1 base and J 4 bases, leaving 7 bases between the germline ends. CDR1 is MNHEY and CDR2 is SMNVEV in the germline V gene (reference sequence). CDR3 in DNA: TGTGCCAGCAGTTTATTGGCTTTCACTGAAGCTTTCTTT. Translated, it gives CASSLLAFTEAFF.

The rearrangement uses TRBV4-3 and TRBJ2-4, with D maybe TRBD2 (5 bases). This CDR3 is built from 13 residues. CDR1 LGHNA and CDR2 YSLEER come from the germline V gene. V dropped 0 bases and J dropped 9 bases, with 9 bases sitting between them. The DNA of the CDR3 is TGCGCCAGCAGCCAAGAGCTCGGAGGCATTCAGTACTTC. This codes for CASSQELGGIQYF.

This chain links TRBV20-1 with TRBJ2-3; D unclear. Between the trimmed V and J ends, which lost 1 base and 3 bases, there was a span of 11 bases. Germline CDR1 reads DFQATT; CDR2 reads SNEGSKA (reference sequence). The length of the CDR3 is 14 residues. In nucleotides, the CDR3 is TGCAGTGCTAGAGGAGTAGGGATTACAGATACGCAGTATTTT. Its protein is CSARGVGITDTQYF.

V gene TRBV20-1 combines with J gene TRBJ2-7; no reliable D call. Looked up from germline, CDR1 is DFQATT and CDR2 is SNEGSKA (reference sequence). The CDR3 contains 12 residues. Between the trimmed V and J ends, which lost 4 bases and 2 bases, there was a span of 9 bases. CDR3 DNA sequence: TGCAGTGCTAAGAGTACCCCCTACGAGCAGTACTTC. It specifies CSAKSTPYEQYF.

This clonotype was observed a handful of times. The chain has TRBV30 and TRBJ1-1, with a tentative D call TRBD1 (5 bases). The length of the CDR3 is 13 residues. CDR1 GTSNPN and CDR2 SVGIG come from the germline V gene (reference sequence). The V end lost 4 bases, the J end lost 3 bases, and 12 bases lay between the germline ends. In DNA, the CDR3 is TGTGCCTGGATGGCTATCAGGGACACTGAAGCTTTCTTT. Its translation: CAWMAIRDTEAFF.

The rearrangement uses TRBV15 and TRBJ1-5, with 7 bases fitting TRBD1. The length of the CDR3 is 15 residues. The trim removed 5 bases at V and 7 bases at J, leaving 11 bases unmatched. Germline CDR1 LNHNV, CDR2 YYDKDF (reference sequence). The chain's CDR3 is CATSSTGAPDQPQHF. CDR3 in DNA: TGTGCCACCAGCTCAACAGGGGCCCCGGACCAGCCCCAGCATTTT.

This rearrangement joins TRBV7-2 to TRBJ2-1, with D possibly matching TRBD2 (5 bases). V was shortened by 4 bases and J by 5 bases, with 9 bases between the two germline ends. The CDR3 is 13 amino acids. Germline V gives CDR1 SGHTA, CDR2 FQGNSA. CDR3 sequence reads: CASSSLRDNEQFF. As DNA, the CDR3 is TGTGCCAGCAGCTCCTTGAGGGACAATGAGCAGTTCTTC.

This clonotype was detected only a few times. This rearrangement joins TRBV29-1 to TRBJ2-3, with D perhaps assigned TRBD1 or TRBD2 (6 bases each). The V gene lost 8 bases and the J gene lost 5 bases, with 17 bases spanning the gap. The CDR3 has 13 amino acids. The germline V gene encodes CDR1 SQVTM and CDR2 ANQGSEA. CDR3 DNA sequence: TGCAGCACCCGTGGGGGGCGAGGAGATACGCAGTATTTT. Translating gives CSTRGGRGDTQYF.

The V and J genes are TRBV20-1 and TRBJ2-5; D may be TRBD2 (7 bases). The CDR3 contains 17 residues. Germline CDR1 reads DFQATT; CDR2 reads SNEGSKA (reference sequence). V shed 6 bases and J shed 5 bases, with 28 bases lying between them. CDR3 DNA sequence: TGCAGTGCGGGATCCTTAGTGGGGGGGGCCCAGAGGGAGACCCAGTACTTC. It translates to CSAGSLVGGAQRETQYF.

V and J are TRBV7-2 and TRBJ2-1, with D perhaps matching TRBD1 or TRBD2 (5 bases each). The CDR3 spans 19 residues. From germline, CDR1 is SGHTA and CDR2 FQGNSA. Trimming shortened V by 1 base and J by 10 bases, and 29 bases separated the two germline ends. Here the CDR3 reads CASSLVVGVGVGESHEQFF. In nucleotides, the CDR3 is TGTGCCAGCAGCTTAGTCGTAGGAGTGGGGGTGGGAGAAAGCCACGAGCAGTTCTTC.

To note about this clonotype: A much more abundant neighbour one base away suggests this may be a read error. The V and J genes are TRBV13 and TRBJ2-3; D gene uncertain. V was clipped by 3 bases and J by 0 bases, with 4 bases between them. The CDR3 length is 13 residues. CDR1 and CDR2 (germline): PRHDT, FYEKMQ (reference sequence). The CDR3 protein is CASSFESTDTQYF. In DNA form, the CDR3 reads TGTGCCAGCAGCTTCGAGAGCACAGATACGCAGTATTTT.

This chain connects TRBV7-2 to TRBJ2-7, with 12 bases matching TRBD2. The J call may not be correct, given that the DNA end is closer to TRBJ2-5. The CDR3 length is 19 residues. CDR1 SGHTA and CDR2 FQGNSA come from the germline V gene. CDR3 DNA: TGTGCCAGCAGCTTACGAGGCAGTACTAGCGGGGGGAGGAGAGAGACCCAGTACTTC. The encoded protein is CASSLRGSTSGGRRETQYF.

The chain employs TRBV29-1 and TRBJ1-3, with unresolved D. V dropped 6 bases and J dropped 0 bases, with 12 bases sitting between them. This CDR3 has 14 residues. Germline V gene sequence: CDR1 SQVTM, CDR2 ANQGSEA. CDR3 DNA sequence: TGCAGCGTCGCGAGGGATAGCTCTGGAAACACCATATATTTT. Its protein is CSVARDSSGNTIYF.

The table lists this clonotype with a few counts. This chain links TRBV11-2 with TRBJ2-1; tentatively, D is TRBD2 (6 bases). This CDR3 spans 14 amino acids. Trimming took 8 bases from V and 0 from J, leaving 11 bases between them. CDR1 SGHAT and CDR2 FQNNGV come from the germline V gene. The DNA of the CDR3 is TGTGCCAGCGGCGGGAAGAGCTCCTACAATGAGCAGTTCTTC. Protein sequence: CASGGKSSYNEQFF.